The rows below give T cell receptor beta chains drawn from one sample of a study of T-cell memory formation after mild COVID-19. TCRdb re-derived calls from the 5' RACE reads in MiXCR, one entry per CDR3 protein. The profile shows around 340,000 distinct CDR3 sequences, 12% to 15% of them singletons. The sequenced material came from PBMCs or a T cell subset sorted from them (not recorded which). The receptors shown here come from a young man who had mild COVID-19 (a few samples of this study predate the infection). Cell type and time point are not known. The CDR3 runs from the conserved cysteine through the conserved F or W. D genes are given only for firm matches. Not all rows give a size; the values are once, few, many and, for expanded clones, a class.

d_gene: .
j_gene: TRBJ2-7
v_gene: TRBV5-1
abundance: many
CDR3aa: CASSLAAGNYEQYF
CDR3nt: TGCGCCAGCAGCTTGGCGGCGGGGAACTACGAGCAGTACTTC

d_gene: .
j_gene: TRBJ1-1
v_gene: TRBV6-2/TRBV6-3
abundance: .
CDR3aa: CASSYRLGLITEAFF
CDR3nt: TGTGCCAGCAGTTACCGCCTAGGACTGATCACTGAAGCTTTCTTT

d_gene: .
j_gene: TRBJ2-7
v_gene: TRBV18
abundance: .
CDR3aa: CASSPPAGPGEQYF
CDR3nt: TGTGCCAGCTCACCACCGGCAGGCCCTGGCGAGCAGTACTTC

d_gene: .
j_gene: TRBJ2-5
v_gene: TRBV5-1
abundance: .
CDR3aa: CASRMSLGGETQYF
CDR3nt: TGCGCCAGCCGTATGTCTTTGGGTGGAGAGACCCAGTACTTC

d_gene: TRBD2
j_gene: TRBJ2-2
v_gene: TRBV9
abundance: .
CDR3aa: CASSGTSGGARTGELFF
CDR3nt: TGTGCCAGCAGCGGAACTAGCGGGGGGGCCAGAACCGGGGAGCTGTTTTTT

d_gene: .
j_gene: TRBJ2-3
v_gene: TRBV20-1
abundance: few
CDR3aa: CSAKGGVNTDTQYF
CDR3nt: TGCAGTGCTAAAGGGGGGGTCAACACAGATACGCAGTATTTT

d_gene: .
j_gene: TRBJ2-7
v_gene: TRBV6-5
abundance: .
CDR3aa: CASSFNRVGSSYEQYF
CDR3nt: TGTGCCAGCAGCTTCAACAGGGTAGGGAGCTCCTACGAGCAGTACTTC

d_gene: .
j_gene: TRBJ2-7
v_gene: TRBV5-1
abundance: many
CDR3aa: CASSLDGMNYEQYF
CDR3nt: TGCGCCAGCAGCTTGGACGGGATGAACTACGAGCAGTACTTC

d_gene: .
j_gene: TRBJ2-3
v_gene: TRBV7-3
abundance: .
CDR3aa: CASSSTGRLGTDTQYF
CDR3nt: TGTGCCAGCAGCTCGACTGGTAGATTGGGCACAGATACGCAGTATTTT

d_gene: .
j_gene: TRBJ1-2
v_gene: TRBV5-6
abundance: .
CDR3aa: CASSPGHLDGYTF
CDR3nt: TGTGCCAGCAGCCCGGGACATCTTGATGGCTACACCTTC

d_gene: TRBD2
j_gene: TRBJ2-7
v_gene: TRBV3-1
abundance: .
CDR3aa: CASSHAGTSGPLF
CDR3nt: TGTGCCAGCAGCCATGCCGGGACTAGCGGGCCCCTCTTC

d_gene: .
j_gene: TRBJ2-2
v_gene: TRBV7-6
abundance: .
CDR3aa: CDSSLGLAPNTGELFF
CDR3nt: TGTGACAGCAGCCTAGGTCTAGCGCCGAACACCGGGGAGCTGTTTTTT

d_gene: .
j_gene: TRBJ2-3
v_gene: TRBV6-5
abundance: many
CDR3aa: CASGSVGGRDTDTQYF
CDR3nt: TGTGCCAGCGGGTCTGTGGGGGGGCGGGACACAGATACGCAGTATTTT

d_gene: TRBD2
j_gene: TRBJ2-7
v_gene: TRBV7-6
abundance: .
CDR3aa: CASSPYLAGGGYEQYF
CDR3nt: TGTGCCAGCAGCCCCTATCTAGCGGGGGGCGGGTACGAGCAGTACTTC

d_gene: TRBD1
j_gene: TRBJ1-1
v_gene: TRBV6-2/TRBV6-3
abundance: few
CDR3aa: CASRGRQGWTEAFF
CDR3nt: TGTGCCAGCAGGGGAAGACAGGGATGGACTGAAGCTTTCTTT

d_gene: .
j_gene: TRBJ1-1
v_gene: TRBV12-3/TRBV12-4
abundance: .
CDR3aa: CASSLQTTNTEAFF
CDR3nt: TGTGCCAGCAGTTTACAGACGACGAACACTGAAGCTTTCTTT

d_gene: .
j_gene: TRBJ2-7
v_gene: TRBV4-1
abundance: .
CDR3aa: CASSHRPGVSYEQYF
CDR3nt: TGCGCCAGCAGCCACCGACCGGGAGTTTCCTACGAGCAGTACTTC

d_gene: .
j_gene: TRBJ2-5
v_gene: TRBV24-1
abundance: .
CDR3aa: CATSEGSPQETQYF
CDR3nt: TGTGCCACCAGCGAGGGGTCCCCCCAAGAGACCCAGTACTTC

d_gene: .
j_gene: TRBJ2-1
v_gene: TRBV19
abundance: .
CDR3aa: CASSIRGLSYNEQFF
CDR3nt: TGTGCCAGTAGTATACGGGGGTTATCCTACAATGAGCAGTTCTTC

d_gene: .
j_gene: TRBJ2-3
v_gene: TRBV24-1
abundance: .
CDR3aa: CATSAYSWADTQYF
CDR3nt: TGTGCCACCAGTGCCTATTCGTGGGCAGATACGCAGTATTTT

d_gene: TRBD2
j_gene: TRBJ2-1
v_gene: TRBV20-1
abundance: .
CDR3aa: CSALTLGLAINEQFF
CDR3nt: TGCAGTGCTCTCACTCTGGGACTAGCGATCAATGAGCAGTTCTTC

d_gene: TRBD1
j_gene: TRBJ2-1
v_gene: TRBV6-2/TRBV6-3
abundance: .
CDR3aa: CASRPDRGGYNEQFF
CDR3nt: TGTGCCAGCAGACCCGACAGGGGAGGTTACAATGAGCAGTTCTTC

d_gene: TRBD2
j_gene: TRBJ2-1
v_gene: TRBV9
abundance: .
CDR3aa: CASSSSRGSYNEQFF
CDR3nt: TGTGCCAGCAGTTCGTCGCGGGGGTCCTACAATGAGCAGTTCTTC

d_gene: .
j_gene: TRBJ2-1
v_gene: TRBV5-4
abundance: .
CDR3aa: CASSHLTGSYNEQFF
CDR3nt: TGTGCCAGCAGCCACCTCACGGGCTCCTACAATGAGCAGTTCTTC

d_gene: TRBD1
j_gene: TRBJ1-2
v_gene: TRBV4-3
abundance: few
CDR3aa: CASSHGQGVNYGYTF
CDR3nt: TGCGCCAGCAGCCACGGACAGGGGGTAAACTATGGCTACACCTTC

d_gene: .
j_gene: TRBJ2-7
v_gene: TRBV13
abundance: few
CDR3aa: CASSPAAGLDEQYF
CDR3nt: TGTGCCAGCAGCCCCGCGGCAGGTCTCGACGAGCAGTACTTC

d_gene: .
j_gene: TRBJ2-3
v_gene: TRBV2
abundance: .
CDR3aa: CASSSDTQYF
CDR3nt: TGTGCCAGCAGTTCAGATACGCAGTATTTT

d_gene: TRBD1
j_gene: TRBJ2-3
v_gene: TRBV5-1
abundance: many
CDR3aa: CASSLRTGADTQYF
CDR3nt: TGCGCCAGCAGCCTGCGGACAGGGGCAGATACGCAGTATTTT

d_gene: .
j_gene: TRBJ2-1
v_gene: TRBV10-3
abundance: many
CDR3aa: CAIRSGGSYNEQFF
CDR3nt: TGTGCCATCAGATCCGGGGGCTCCTACAATGAGCAGTTCTTC

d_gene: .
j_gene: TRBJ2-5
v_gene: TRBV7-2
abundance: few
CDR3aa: CASSSRISQYF
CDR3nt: TGTGCCAGCAGCTCCCGGATTTCCCAGTACTTC

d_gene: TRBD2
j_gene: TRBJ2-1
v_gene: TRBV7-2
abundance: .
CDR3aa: CASSLEGGGYSEQFF
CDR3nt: TGTGCCAGCAGCTTAGAAGGCGGGGGGTACAGTGAGCAGTTCTTC

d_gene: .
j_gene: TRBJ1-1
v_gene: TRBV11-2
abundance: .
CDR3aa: CASSTTSLVAFF
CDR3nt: TGTGCCAGCAGCACCACCTCCCTAGTAGCTTTCTTT

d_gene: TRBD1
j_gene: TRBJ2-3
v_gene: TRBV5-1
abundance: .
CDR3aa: CASSSGQVITDTQYF
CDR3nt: TGCGCCAGCAGCTCGGGACAGGTGATCACAGATACGCAGTATTTT

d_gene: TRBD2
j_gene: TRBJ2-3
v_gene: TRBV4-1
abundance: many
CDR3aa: CASSQDRGLAPTQYF
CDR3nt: TGCGCCAGCAGCCAAGATCGGGGACTAGCGCCTACGCAGTATTTT

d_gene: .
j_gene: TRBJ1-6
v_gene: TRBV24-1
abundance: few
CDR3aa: CATGPLSSENSPLHF
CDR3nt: TGTGCCACCGGGCCCCTGAGCAGCGAGAATTCACCCCTCCACTTT

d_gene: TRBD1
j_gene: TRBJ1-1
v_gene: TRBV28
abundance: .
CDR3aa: CASSLFSEIRQGKGSDTEAFF
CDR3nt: TGTGCCAGCAGTTTATTCTCTGAGATAAGACAGGGGAAGGGGTCGGACACTGAAGCTTTCTTT

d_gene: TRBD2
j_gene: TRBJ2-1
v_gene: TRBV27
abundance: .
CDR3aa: CASSMSGGAINEQFF
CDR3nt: TGTGCCAGCAGTATGTCCGGGGGGGCCATCAATGAGCAGTTCTTC

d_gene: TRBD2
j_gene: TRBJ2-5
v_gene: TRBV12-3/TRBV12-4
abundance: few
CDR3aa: CASSLALAGEETQYF
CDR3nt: TGTGCCAGCAGTTTAGCCCTAGCGGGTGAAGAGACCCAGTACTTC